Each of the 20 T cell receptor beta chains below was sequenced from the same sample in a study of T cell repertoires in cytomegalovirus infection. TCRdb re-called the reads through MiXCR, storing one row per CDR3 protein. This sample has roughly 730,000 distinct CDR3 sequences, with 30% to 40% found just once. Their cognate antigens are unknown. This specimen consisted of cultured PBMCs, obtained from culture after CMV antigen stimulation. These receptors came from a human donor in good health (CMV status not recorded). Some clones in this sample may be carry-over from other donors' samples.

There are many counts of this clonotype. This chain connects TRBV7-8 to TRBJ1-1; D is unresolved. The length of the CDR3 is 13 residues. V was clipped by 1 base and J by 6 bases, with 9 bases between them. From germline, CDR1 is SGHVS and CDR2 FQNEAQ. CDR3 nucleotide sequence: TGTGCCAGCAGCTTAGTTCAGTCCGCTGAAGCTTTCTTT. Its translation is CASSLVQSAEAFF. The variable domain in full, with the rest retrieved from reference TRBV7-8 and TRBJ1-1, is GAGVSQSPRYKVAKRGQDVALRCDPISGHVSLFWYQQALGQGPEFLTYFQNEAQLDKSGLPSDRFFAERPEGSVSTLKIQRTQQEDSAVYLCASSLVQSAEAFFGQGTRLTVV.

The chain employs TRBV19 and TRBJ1-2, with a tentative D call TRBD1 (5 bases). V gave up 6 bases and J gave up 4 bases, with 15 bases separating them. CDR1 and CDR2 from the germline V gene are LNHDA and SQIVND (reference sequence). There are 14 residues in the CDR3. The CDR3 here is CASRLGGAAYGYTF. CDR3 DNA sequence: TGTGCCAGTAGACTAGGAGGGGCGGCCTATGGCTACACCTTC.

This clonotype was counted at least ten times. The rearrangement joins TRBV7-8 to TRBJ2-1, with D possibly matching TRBD2 (5 bases). Trimming took off 1 base at V and 5 bases at J, with 15 bases between the two ends. CDR1 and CDR2 (germline): SGHVS, FQNEAQ. The length of the CDR3 is 16 residues. The CDR3 DNA follows: TGTGCCAGCAGCTTAGAGGGTAGCGTATACGACAATGAGCAGTTCTTC. This translates into CASSLEGSVYDNEQFF.

The chain employs TRBV28 and TRBJ1-1; 7 bases are a match to TRBD1. The CDR3 runs 13 residues. V trimming: 7 bases; J trimming: 5 bases; junction bases outside the gene matches: 7. Germline CDR1 MDHEN, CDR2 SYDVKM. The CDR3 region has the DNA TGTGCCAGCATTTCGGGACAGAGAACTGAAGCTTTCTTT. This gives the protein CASISGQRTEAFF.

J is TRBJ1-2 and V is TRBV6-4, with a weak D call TRBD1 (5 bases). The length of the CDR3 is 13 residues. V lost 0 bases, J lost 8 bases, and 10 bases lay in between. The germline V gene encodes CDR1 MRHNA and CDR2 SNTAGT. In nucleotides, the CDR3 is TGTGCCAGCAGTGACTCGGGGGGGAGCGGCTACACCTTC. Translating it yields CASSDSGGSGYTF.

The CDR3 coding sequence is TGTGCCAGCAGTGTTTATGGTCTAGCCGCGATGGGTGAGCAGTTCTTC. Translated: CASSVYGLAAMGEQFF. The chain links TRBV6-2 or TRBV6-3 to TRBJ2-1; a weak D match, TRBD2 (5 bases). CDR1 MNHEY and CDR2 SVGEGT come from the germline V gene. CDR3 length: 16 amino acids. Trimming removed 5 bases from V and 9 bases from J, with 23 bases in between.

This clonotype turned up a few times. The J gene is TRBJ2-7, the V gene TRBV10-2; D not resolved. V dropped 6 bases and J dropped 0 bases, with 9 bases sitting between them. Looked up from germline, CDR1 is WSHSY and CDR2 is SAAADI. The CDR3 spans 13 residues. CDR3 amino acids: CASSPRPSYEQYF. The CDR3 DNA follows: TGCGCCAGCAGCCCGAGGCCCTCCTACGAGCAGTACTTC.

This clonotype was seen once. The chain links TRBV5-1 to TRBJ2-5; the D gene is possibly TRBD2 (6 bases). V lost 7 bases and J 4 bases, leaving 17 bases between the germline ends. Germline V gene lookup returns CDR1 SGHRS and CDR2 YFSETQ. CDR3 size: 14 residues. In nucleotides, the CDR3 is TGCGCCAGCTGTCGGGACTCGACCCTAGAGACCCAGTACTTC. This sequence encodes CASCRDSTLETQYF.

The sample holds a few counts of this clonotype. The rearrangement joins TRBV7-9 to TRBJ2-3; tentatively, D is TRBD1 (5 bases). CDR3 length equals 16 residues. Germline CDR1 reads SEHNR; CDR2 reads FQNEAQ (reference sequence). Between the trimmed V and J ends, which lost 4 bases and 9 bases, there was a span of 23 bases. DNA of the CDR3: TGTGCCAGCAGCTGCCTACTAAGGGGAAGTAACCGCACGCAGTATTTT. Protein: CASSCLLRGSNRTQYF.

This clonotype was observed a handful of times. The chain couples TRBV6-6 to TRBJ1-5, with TRBD1 as a possible D gene (5 bases). Germline V CDR1 and CDR2: MNHNY, SVGAGI (reference sequence). The CDR3 has 15 residues. The ends were cut back, 6 bases at V and 1 base at J, with 13 bases in the middle. CDR3 in DNA: TGTGCCAGCAGAGGGGAGGGGACCAGCAATCAGCCCCAGCATTTT. It encodes CASRGEGTSNQPQHF.

The J gene is TRBJ2-3, the V gene TRBV20-1; the D call may be TRBD1 or TRBD2 (5 bases each). Trimming cost V 5 bases and J 2 bases, with 14 bases left between them. The CDR3 covers 14 residues. From germline, CDR1 is DFQATT and CDR2 SNEGSKA (reference sequence). The CDR3: CSAQPGRYTDTQYF. CDR3 in DNA: TGCAGTGCTCAGCCGGGACGTTACACAGATACGCAGTATTTT.

This clonotype showed up many times. The chain employs TRBV7-2 and TRBJ1-5, with D possibly being TRBD1 (5 bases). The CDR3 is 14 amino acids. The germline V gene encodes CDR1 SGHTA and CDR2 FQGNSA. V was trimmed by 6 bases and J by 2 bases, leaving 11 bases between them. The CDR3: CASSTRGGNQPQHF. Here the CDR3 DNA reads TGTGCCAGCAGTACAAGAGGGGGCAATCAGCCCCAGCATTTT.

The chain employs TRBV7-9 and TRBJ2-6, with D unresolved. The CDR3 spans 15 residues. V was clipped by 5 bases and J by 0 bases, with 8 bases between them. Germline V gene data show CDR1 as SEHNR and CDR2 as FQNEAQ (reference sequence). The CDR3 region has the DNA TGTGCCAGCAGCCATAAAATCTCTGGGGCCAACGTCCTGACTTTC. It specifies CASSHKISGANVLTF.

This clonotype was counted at least ten times. DNA of the CDR3: TGTGCCAGCAGCCCTGGACTAGCGGCAAGCACAGATACGCAGTATTTT. Translating it yields CASSPGLAASTDTQYF. V is TRBV7-2 and J is TRBJ2-3; 10 bases match TRBD2. The V gene end was trimmed by 5 bases and the J gene end by 0 bases; junction bases not matched to a gene: 5. The CDR3 runs to 16 residues. The germline V gene has CDR1 SGHTA and CDR2 FQGNSA. The variable domain in full, with the rest retrieved from reference TRBV7-2 and TRBJ2-3, is GAGVSQSPSNKVTEKGKDVELRCDPISGHTALYWYRQSLGQGLEFLIYFQGNSAPDKSGLPSDRFSAERTGGSVSTLTIQRTQQEDSAVYLCASSPGLAASTDTQYFGPGTRLTVL.

This clonotype appeared a single time. The DNA for the CDR3 is TGTGCCAGCAGTTCGACTAGCGGGGGGGCTAAGCAGTTCTTC. It codes for CASSSTSGGAKQFF. The chain couples TRBV12-3 or TRBV12-4 to TRBJ2-1; 14 nucleotides agree with TRBD2. This CDR3 spans 14 amino acids. The trim removed 4 bases at V and 11 bases at J, leaving 4 bases unmatched.

The table lists this clonotype with a count of one. V is TRBV4-2 and J is TRBJ2-7; the match to TRBD2 covers 8 bases. CDR3 length equals 16 residues. CDR1 and CDR2 from the germline V gene are LGHNA and YNFKEQ. V lost 6 bases and J lost 4; bases outside the gene matches: 14. The CDR3 here is CASSPSMGLVGYEQYF. In nucleotides, the CDR3 is TGTGCCAGCAGTCCCTCAATGGGACTAGTGGGGTACGAGCAGTACTTC.

V gene TRBV6-1 combines with J gene TRBJ2-1; TRBD2 aligns across 9 bases. The CDR3 runs to 14 residues. After removal of 2 bases from V and 6 bases from J, the junction contained 2 bases not matched to a gene. Germline CDR1 reads MNHNS; CDR2 reads SASEGT. CDR3 region: CASSEWGLANEQFF. The CDR3 nucleotides read TGTGCCAGCAGTGAATGGGGACTAGCCAATGAGCAGTTCTTC.

This clonotype appeared a few times. The chain joins TRBV12-3 or TRBV12-4 to TRBJ2-1; D is unresolved. The CDR3 is 13 residues long. Trimming cost V 1 base and J 5 bases, with 6 bases left between them. CDR3 amino acids: CASSLDTHNEQFF. DNA of the CDR3: TGTGCCAGCAGTTTAGACACCCACAATGAGCAGTTCTTC.

This chain links TRBV19 with TRBJ2-1, with 7 bases identical to TRBD1. V shed 6 bases, J shed 7 bases, and the junction held 3 bases outside the gene matches. CDR3 length equals 12 residues. The germline gives CDR1 LNHDA, CDR2 SQIVND (reference sequence). CDR3 DNA: TGTGCCAGTAGGGGGACAGTTAATGAGCAGTTCTTC. Its protein is CASRGTVNEQFF.

The J gene is TRBJ2-2, the V gene TRBV19; D uncertain. The germline V and J ends were trimmed by 3 bases and 4 bases, with 21 bases remaining between them. The CDR3 sequence is 18 residues long. CDR1 and CDR2 (germline): LNHDA, SQIVND (reference sequence). The CDR3 spells CASSIGFRKRAGTGELFF. The CDR3 bases are TGTGCCAGTAGTATTGGCTTCCGGAAGCGTGCTGGCACCGGGGAGCTGTTTTTT.